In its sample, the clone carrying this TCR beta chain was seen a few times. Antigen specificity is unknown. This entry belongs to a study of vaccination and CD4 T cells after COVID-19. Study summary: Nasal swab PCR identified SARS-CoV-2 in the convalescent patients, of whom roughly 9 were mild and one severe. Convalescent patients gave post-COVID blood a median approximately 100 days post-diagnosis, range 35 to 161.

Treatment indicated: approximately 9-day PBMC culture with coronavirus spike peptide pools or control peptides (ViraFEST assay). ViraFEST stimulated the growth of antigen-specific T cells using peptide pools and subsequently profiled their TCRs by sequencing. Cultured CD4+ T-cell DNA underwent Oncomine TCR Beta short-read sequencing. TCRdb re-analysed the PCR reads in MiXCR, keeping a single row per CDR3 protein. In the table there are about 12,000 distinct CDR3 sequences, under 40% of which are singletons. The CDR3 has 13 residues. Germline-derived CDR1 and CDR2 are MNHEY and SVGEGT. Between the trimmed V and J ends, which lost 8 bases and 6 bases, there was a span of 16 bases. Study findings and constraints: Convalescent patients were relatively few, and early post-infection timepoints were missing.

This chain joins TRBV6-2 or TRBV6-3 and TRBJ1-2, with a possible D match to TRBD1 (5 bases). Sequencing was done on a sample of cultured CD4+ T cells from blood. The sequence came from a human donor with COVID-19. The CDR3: CASSQRGFNGYTF. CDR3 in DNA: TGTGCCAGCTCTCAACGGGGGTTCAATGGCTACACCTTC.